Here is one T cell receptor beta chain with its context. Additional DNA sequences in this sample encode the identical CDR3. This specimen belongs to a study of shared clonotypes between healthy human individuals. Whole-study context: CD4 naive and CD4 memory each took three plates per donor, while CD8 naive took two and CD8 memory one.

Assay: immunoSEQ multiplex PCR; the TCRdb copy retains only in-frame clones and omits some. This table has 2.3 million or so clones, roughly 93% appearing once. The germline CDR1 and CDR2 sequences are SGDLS and YYNGEE. This CDR3 is built from 13 residues. V trimming: 0 bases; J trimming: 5 bases; junction bases outside the gene matches: 0. The chain employs TRBV9 and TRBJ1-2; 8 bases match TRBD1. Sequenced material: naive CD4+ T cells from PBMCs. The subset here: CD45RA+ positively selected. This receptor was taken from a young man in good health. Some clones in this sample may be carry-over from other donors' samples. In nucleotides, the CDR3 is TGTGCCAGCAGCGTAGGACAGGGGTATGGCTACACCTTC. Translated: CASSVGQGYGYTF.